A selection of T cell receptor beta chains follows, all from one sample in a study of T cells in Graves' hyperthyroidism and ophthalmopathy. TCRdb independently ran MiXCR on the multiplex PCR reads; one entry per CDR3 protein. The data show hundreds of thousands of distinct CDR3 sequences, with roughly a quarter seen just once and 11% held by the top ten. The material sequenced was blood. These receptors originate from a woman in her 30s with Graves' ophthalmopathy. Each CDR3 is given with its conserved first and last residue. Fields, in order: J gene, CDR3 length, V gene, clone size, CDR3 protein. Size is stated for part of the rows, as once, few or many counts, or as a class when the clone is expanded.

TRBJ2-4,13,TRBV3-1,few,CASSRTEENIQYF
TRBJ2-7,12,TRBV7-2,many,CASSLFTYEQYF
TRBJ2-2,15,TRBV6-4,many,CASSVMAGDTGELFF
TRBJ2-5,15,TRBV2,few,CASRAGMHSQETQYF
TRBJ1-1,12,TRBV29-1,many,CSVEVPTAEAFF
TRBJ2-2,15,TRBV11-1,many,CASSFAGSSWGELFF
TRBJ1-2,14,TRBV6-1,.,CASRSGTGDHGYTF
TRBJ2-2,16,TRBV14,.,CASSQAGVPHTGELFF
TRBJ2-7,15,TRBV12-3/TRBV12-4,many,CASSLSPGQGYEQYF
TRBJ1-1,12,TRBV10-3,.,CASRGGDTEAFF
TRBJ1-2,14,TRBV28,many,CASSFPDRGEGYTF
TRBJ2-7,14,TRBV6-1,many,CASSIRDPAYEQYF
TRBJ2-7,12,TRBV12-3/TRBV12-4,many,CASSLLLYEQYF
TRBJ2-1,15,TRBV19,few,CASSIGTSFENEQFF
TRBJ2-2,14,TRBV20-1,.,CSARGQGNTGELFF